This passage covers 26 T cell receptor beta chains from one sample sequenced in a study of cytomegalovirus exposure and HLA in healthy donors. 60 Vbeta and 13 Jbeta primers were used in PCR. The method was immunoSEQ multiplex PCR; TCRdb's version includes in-frame clones alone and lacks a portion of them. The sample yields about 170,000 clones, 65% to 85% seen once. Sequencing used PBMCs. The receptors were gathered from a woman aged 45-60 years in good health and CMV-seropositive.

The V gene is TRBV20-1, the J gene TRBJ1-1; 8 bases map to TRBD1. With V trimmed by 6 bases and J by 14 bases, 11 bases remained unmatched. Per the germline V gene, CDR1 is DFQATT and CDR2 is SNEGSKA (reference sequence). CDR3 length: 11 residues. CDR3 sequence (DNA): TGCAGTGCAAGCCCGGACAGGGTAGAATTCTTT. Its translation is CSASPDRVEFF.

The V and J genes are TRBV5-1 and TRBJ2-3, with TRBD2 as a possible D gene (5 bases). This CDR3 spans 16 amino acids. Looked up from germline, CDR1 is SGHRS and CDR2 is YFSETQ. V was cut by 4 bases and J by 5 bases, with 20 bases left in between. Written as DNA, the CDR3 is TGCGCCAGCAGCCAAGGGATGAGGGTGAGTGAAGATACGCAGTATTTT. Protein product: CASSQGMRVSEDTQYF.

V usage is TRBV6-6 and J usage is TRBJ2-5; possibly TRBD1 for D (6 bases). V dropped 2 bases and J dropped 3 bases, with 10 bases sitting between them. The length of the CDR3 is 14 residues. Germline V CDR1 and CDR2: MNHNY, SVGAGI (reference sequence). The CDR3 region has the DNA TGTGCCAGCAGTTACCGCGGACAGAAAGAGACCCAGTACTTC. This gives the protein CASSYRGQKETQYF.

The CDR3 loop is CASSFGREGTDTQYF. In nucleotides, the CDR3 is TGTGCCAGCAGTTTTGGGCGGGAGGGCACAGATACGCAGTATTTT. The gene calls are TRBV28 and TRBJ2-3, with 8 bases that match TRBD2. Per germline, CDR1 MDHEN and CDR2 SYDVKM. The trim removed 3 bases at V and 1 base at J, leaving 3 bases unmatched. The CDR3 loop spans 15 amino acids.

This clone occurred a few times. The chain is built from TRBV19 and TRBJ1-5; TRBD1 matches 7 bases. Germline lookup yields CDR1 LNHDA and CDR2 SQIVND (reference sequence). This CDR3 is built from 20 residues. V gave up 4 bases and J gave up 0 bases; unmatched junction bases: 18. The CDR3 DNA reads as TGTGCCAGTAGTACCCCGAGGCGGGGACAGAGACTTTATAGCAATCAGCCCCAGCATTTT. This encodes CASSTPRRGQRLYSNQPQHF.

There are a few counts of this clone. Other DNA sequences in this specimen translate into the identical CDR3. The chain links TRBV9 to TRBJ1-2; tentative D call: TRBD1 (5 bases). There are 13 residues in the CDR3. V lost 0 bases and J lost 5, with 8 bases in between. Germline V gene lookup returns CDR1 SGDLS and CDR2 YYNGEE. The CDR3 reads CASSVVAGYGYTF. The CDR3 DNA is TGTGCCAGCAGCGTAGTAGCAGGGTATGGCTACACCTTC.

The chain uses TRBV5-1 and TRBJ2-3, with D perhaps matching TRBD2 (6 bases). Germline CDR1 reads SGHRS; CDR2 reads YFSETQ. The CDR3 has 13 residues. V shed 4 bases and J shed 4 bases, with 10 bases lying between them. CDR3 bases: TGCGCCAGCAGCCCGATAGCGGCAGATACGCAGTATTTT. It translates to CASSPIAADTQYF.

This sequence joins TRBV7-2 and TRBJ2-5, with 8 bases identical to TRBD2. After removal of 2 bases from V and 4 bases from J, the junction contained 9 bases not matched to a gene. The CDR3 sequence is 16 residues long. The germline V gene encodes CDR1 SGHTA and CDR2 FQGNSA. DNA of the CDR3: TGTGCCAGCAGCTTATCCTCGAGGCTAGCGGGAGAGACCCAGTACTTC. It yields the protein CASSLSSRLAGETQYF. Based on the CDR3 plus reference TRBV7-2 and TRBJ2-5, the full variable domain is GAGVSQSPSNKVTEKGKDVELRCDPISGHTALYWYRQSLGQGLEFLIYFQGNSAPDKSGLPSDRFSAERTGGSVSTLTIQRTQQEDSAVYLCASSLSSRLAGETQYFGPGTRLLVL.

The chain couples TRBV7-2 to TRBJ1-1; D remains unclear. Germline V gene lookup returns CDR1 SGHTA and CDR2 FQGNSA. The CDR3 consists of 13 residues. V was shortened by 3 bases and J by 1 base, with 6 bases between the two germline ends. DNA for the CDR3: TGTGCCAGCAGCTTGGCCAGGAACACTGAAGCTTTCTTT. Translation gives CASSLARNTEAFF. The full variable domain, completed using reference TRBV7-2 and TRBJ1-1, is GAGVSQSPSNKVTEKGKDVELRCDPISGHTALYWYRQSLGQGLEFLIYFQGNSAPDKSGLPSDRFSAERTGGSVSTLTIQRTQQEDSAVYLCASSLARNTEAFFGQGTRLTVV.

This chain joins TRBV4-2 and TRBJ2-4; a weak D match, TRBD2 (6 bases). CDR1 LGHNA and CDR2 YNFKEQ come from the germline V gene. This CDR3 comprises 17 residues. Trimming shortened V by 0 bases and J by 7 bases, and 19 bases separated the two germline ends. DNA of the CDR3: TGTGCCAGCAGCCAAGATTATAAGGGAGAAGGGAGGAACATTCAGTACTTC. Translation: CASSQDYKGEGRNIQYF.

In its sample, this clone was seen once. Different DNA sequences within this sample yield the same CDR3. This chain connects TRBV9 to TRBJ2-2; 8 nucleotides line up with TRBD2. CDR1 SGDLS and CDR2 YYNGEE come from the germline V gene. The CDR3 spans 16 residues. V shed 1 base and J 5 bases; nucleotides not matched to a gene: 7. The CDR3 spells CASSVSAGGDTGELFF. The DNA of the CDR3 is TGTGCCAGCAGCGTATCCGCGGGGGGCGATACCGGGGAGCTGTTTTTT.

This clone was observed once. CDR3 coding DNA: TGTGCCAGCAGCGGTAGTGGGGGGGATGGCTACACCTTC. This translates into CASSGSGGDGYTF. The chain joins TRBV9 to TRBJ1-2, with D possibly matching TRBD1 (5 bases). The CDR3 is 13 residues long. V lost 3 bases and J lost 6, with 12 bases in between. The germline CDR1 and CDR2 sequences are SGDLS and YYNGEE. Full variable domain (outside the CDR3, taken from reference TRBV9 and TRBJ1-2): DSGVTQTPKHLITATGQRVTLRCSPRSGDLSVYWYQQSLDQGLQFLIQYYNGEERAKGNILERFSAQQFPDLHSELNLSSLELGDSALYFCASSGSGGDGYTFGSGTRLTVV.

The chain links TRBV28 to TRBJ2-7; 8 positions agree with TRBD2. This CDR3 contains 15 residues. Germline loops: CDR1 MDHEN, CDR2 SYDVKM. The V gene end was trimmed by 4 bases and the J gene end by 2 bases; junction bases not matched to a gene: 7. CDR3 residues: CASSSLGTRTYEQYF. In DNA, the CDR3 is TGTGCCAGCAGTTCCTTAGGGACTAGGACCTACGAGCAGTACTTC.

The V and J genes are TRBV5-6 and TRBJ2-2; TRBD2 matches at 11 bases. V dropped 4 bases and J dropped 4; count of bases not matched to a gene: 6. The germline V gene encodes CDR1 SGHDT and CDR2 YYEEEE. This CDR3 contains 16 residues. CDR3 sequence reads: CASSQGTSGLTGELFF. The CDR3 bases are TGTGCCAGCAGCCAGGGGACTAGCGGCCTCACCGGGGAGCTGTTTTTT.

The chain combines TRBV15 with TRBJ2-3, with 7 bases aligning to TRBD2. The V and J ends lost 6 bases and 2 bases, in that order; junction bases with no gene match: 8. The CDR3 consists of 15 residues. CDR1 is LNHNV and CDR2 is YYDKDF in the germline V gene (reference sequence). The CDR3: CATSPGAGSTDTQYF. The CDR3 DNA reads TGTGCCACCAGTCCCGGAGCGGGATCCACAGATACGCAGTATTTT.

V is TRBV5-1 and J is TRBJ2-5; 12 bases line up with TRBD1. The J call could be wrong; TRBJ2-7 is a better fit for the DNA end. This CDR3 region has 15 residues. Germline V gene lookup returns CDR1 SGHRS and CDR2 YFSETQ. CDR3 sequence reads: CASSSGGQGAYEQYF. The CDR3 nucleotides read TGCGCCAGCAGCTCGGGGGGACAGGGGGCTTACGAGCAGTACTTC.

The rearrangement joins TRBV2 to TRBJ1-2; 10 nucleotides agree with TRBD1. CDR1 and CDR2 from the germline V gene are SNHLY and FYNNEI. Trimming at V came to 2 bases and at J to 7 bases, leaving 7 bases not matched to a gene. The CDR3 has 15 residues. Here the CDR3 DNA reads TGTGCCAGCAGTGAACCTGACAGGGGGCCTGGTGGCTACACCTTC. Its protein product is CASSEPDRGPGGYTF. The full variable domain, rest sourced from reference TRBV2 and TRBJ1-2, is EPEVTQTPSHQVTQMGQEVILRCVPISNHLYFYWYRQILGQKVEFLVSFYNNEISEKSEIFDDQFSVERPDGSNFTLKIRSTKLEDSAMYFCASSEPDRGPGGYTFGSGTRLTVV.

The V call is TRBV7-3, the J call TRBJ2-2; 9 nucleotides agree with TRBD1. After removal of 1 base from V and 10 bases from J, the junction contained 16 bases not matched to a gene. From germline, CDR1 is SGHTA and CDR2 FQGTGA. This CDR3 comprises 18 residues. CDR3 DNA sequence: TGTGCCAGCAGCTTAAGTGCGGGGACAGGGACCTCATCTAAGGAGCTGTTTTTT. As protein: CASSLSAGTGTSSKELFF. Full variable domain (rest looked up from reference TRBV7-3 and TRBJ2-2): GAGVSQTPSNKVTEKGKYVELRCDPISGHTALYWYRQSLGQGPEFLIYFQGTGAADDSGLPNDRFFAVRPEGSVSTLKIQRTERGDSAVYLCASSLSAGTGTSSKELFFGEGSRLTVL.

V is TRBV6-5 and J is TRBJ1-4, with D perhaps TRBD1 (6 bases). This CDR3 contains 14 residues. Germline values: CDR1 MNHEY, CDR2 SVGAGI. The V and J ends lost 5 bases and 5 bases respectively, with 12 bases between them. In DNA, the CDR3 is TGTGCCAGCAGTAGTGACAGGAGAAATGAAAAACTGTTTTTT. It codes for CASSSDRRNEKLFF.

V is TRBV6-6 and J is TRBJ1-5; D possibly corresponds to TRBD1 (5 bases). Germline V CDR1 and CDR2: MNHNY, SVGAGI (reference sequence). Trimming removed 4 bases at V and 0 bases at J, with 7 bases between. This CDR3 contains 14 residues. The CDR3 reads CASSSTVSNQPQHF. The CDR3 DNA reads as TGTGCCAGCAGTTCGACAGTTAGCAATCAGCCCCAGCATTTT.

The gene calls are TRBV28 and TRBJ2-3; TRBD2 agrees at 9 bases. CDR1 MDHEN and CDR2 SYDVKM come from the germline V gene. V lost 6 bases to trimming and J lost 5 bases; unmatched junction nucleotides: 6. CDR3 size: 14 residues. In DNA form, the CDR3 reads TGTGCCAGCAGCGAGCGGGAGGTTGTAGATACGCAGTATTTT. Protein product: CASSEREVVDTQYF.

This sequence joins TRBV7-2 and TRBJ2-7, with 9 bases matching TRBD2. The germline V gene encodes CDR1 SGHTA and CDR2 FQGNSA. The CDR3 has 16 amino acids. The junction had 8 bases not matched to a gene; V was cut back by 5 bases and J by 0 bases. The CDR3 DNA sequence: TGTGCCAGCAGCCAGATGAGTAGCGGGAGCTCCTACGAGCAGTACTTC. It codes for CASSQMSSGSSYEQYF.

The rearrangement joins TRBV7-3 to TRBJ1-6; D perhaps matches TRBD1 (6 bases). In germline, CDR1 is SGHTA, CDR2 FQGTGA. V lost 3 bases, J lost 9 bases, and 15 bases lay in between. This CDR3 is built from 15 residues. The CDR3 loop reads CASSFLTGSTSPLHF. The DNA for the CDR3 is TGTGCCAGCAGCTTCCTCACAGGGTCTACTTCACCCCTCCACTTT.

The chain couples TRBV27 to TRBJ1-4; a weak D match, TRBD1 (6 bases). This CDR3 is built from 16 residues. Germline-derived CDR1 and CDR2 are MNHEY and SMNVEV (reference sequence). V was clipped by 5 bases and J by 0 bases, with 13 bases between them. The CDR3, as DNA: TGTGCCAGCAGTCCGTCGGACAGCCCAACTAATGAAAAACTGTTTTTT. Translating gives CASSPSDSPTNEKLFF.

The chain employs TRBV11-2 and TRBJ2-3; 12 bases are a match to TRBD2. V lost 1 base to trimming and J lost 6 bases; unmatched junction nucleotides: 8. Germline V CDR1 and CDR2: SGHAT, FQNNGV. The CDR3 has 17 residues. As DNA, the CDR3 is TGTGCCAGCAGCTTAGGGTCTAGCGGGGGGGCCATCGATACGCAGTATTTT. Translating it yields CASSLGSSGGAIDTQYF.

The chain recombines TRBV4-1 with TRBJ1-6, with TRBD1 matching over 9 bases. The CDR3 covers 17 residues. CDR1 and CDR2 from the germline V gene are MGHRA and YSYEKL. V dropped 4 bases and J dropped 14; count of bases not matched to a gene: 18. The CDR3 DNA sequence: TGCGCCAGCAGCCCCTCGGGGCGCTACGGACAGGGGACAGCCCTCCACTTT. Its translation: CASSPSGRYGQGTALHF.